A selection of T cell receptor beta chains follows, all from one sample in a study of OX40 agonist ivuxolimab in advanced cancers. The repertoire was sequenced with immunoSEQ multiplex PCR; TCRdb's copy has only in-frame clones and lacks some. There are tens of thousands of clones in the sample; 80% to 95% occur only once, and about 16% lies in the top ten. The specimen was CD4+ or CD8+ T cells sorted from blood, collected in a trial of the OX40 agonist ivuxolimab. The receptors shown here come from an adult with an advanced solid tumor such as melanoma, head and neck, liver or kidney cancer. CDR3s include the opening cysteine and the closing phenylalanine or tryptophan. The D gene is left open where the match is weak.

CASSSGVGYNEQFF | TGTGCCAGCAGCTCTGGGGTGGGGTACAATGAGCAGTTCTTC | TRBJ2-1 | 14 | - | TRBV7-2
CATSRVGQAVSYNEQFF | TGTGCCACCAGCAGAGTAGGACAGGCGGTTTCCTACAATGAGCAGTTCTTC | TRBJ2-1 | 17 | TRBD1 | TRBV15
CASSLAWQGRYEQYF | TGTGCCAGCAGCTTAGCTTGGCAGGGACGCTACGAGCAGTACTTC | TRBJ2-7 | 15 | - | TRBV7-9
CASSLVEETQYF | TGCGCCAGCAGCTTGGTTGAAGAGACCCAGTACTTC | TRBJ2-5 | 12 | - | TRBV5-1
CAWGWDGAGEQYF | TGTGCCTGGGGATGGGACGGAGCCGGGGAGCAGTACTTC | TRBJ2-7 | 13 | - | TRBV30
CASSMTAMGGNTIYF | TGTGCCAGTAGTATGACTGCCATGGGAGGAAACACCATATATTTT | TRBJ1-3 | 15 | - | TRBV19
CASSQAYTGELFF | TGTGCCAGCTCCCAGGCGTACACCGGGGAGCTGTTTTTT | TRBJ2-2 | 13 | - | TRBV2
CAWTANRDRNMNTEAFF | TGTGCCTGGACCGCAAACCGGGACAGAAACATGAACACTGAAGCTTTCTTT | TRBJ1-1 | 17 | TRBD1 | TRBV30
CAWSARGNEQFF | TGTGCCTGGAGTGCTAGGGGCAATGAGCAGTTCTTC | TRBJ2-1 | 12 | - | TRBV30
CASSPPGDNEQFF | TGTGCCAGCAGCCCCCCCGGGGACAATGAGCAGTTCTTC | TRBJ2-1 | 13 | - | TRBV7-9
CASSYGAELPLGEQFF | TGTGCCAGCAGTTACGGAGCGGAACTACCCCTAGGTGAGCAGTTCTTC | TRBJ2-1 | 16 | - | TRBV6-6